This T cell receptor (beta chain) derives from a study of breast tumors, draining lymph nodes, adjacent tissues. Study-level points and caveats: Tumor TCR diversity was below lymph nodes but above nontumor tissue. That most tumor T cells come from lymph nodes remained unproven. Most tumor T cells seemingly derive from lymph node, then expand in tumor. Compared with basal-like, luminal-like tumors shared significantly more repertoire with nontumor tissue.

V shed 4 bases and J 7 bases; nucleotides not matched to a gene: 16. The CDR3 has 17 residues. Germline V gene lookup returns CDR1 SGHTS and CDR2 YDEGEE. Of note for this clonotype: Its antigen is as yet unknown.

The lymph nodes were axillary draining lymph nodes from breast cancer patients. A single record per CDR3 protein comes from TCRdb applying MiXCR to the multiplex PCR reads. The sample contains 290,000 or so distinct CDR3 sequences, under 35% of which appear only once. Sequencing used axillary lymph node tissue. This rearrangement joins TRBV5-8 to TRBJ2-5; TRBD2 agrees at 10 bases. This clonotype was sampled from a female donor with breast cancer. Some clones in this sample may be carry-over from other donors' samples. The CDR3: CASSLIGAAGGGATQYF. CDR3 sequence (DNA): TGTGCCAGCAGCCTCATAGGGGCAGCGGGAGGGGGTGCGACCCAGTACTTC.